The entry that follows covers one TCR beta chain sequence. Its cognate antigen has yet to be identified. Base-call qualities are not available, and no considerably larger clone is one nucleotide away. From its cysteine to its phenylalanine, the CDR3 spans 15 amino acids. Just the 45-base CDR3 DNA is kept, in frame starting at base 1. After removal of 0 bases from V and 5 bases from J, the junction retains 5 bases not matched to a gene. The germline V gene specifies SGDLS as CDR1 and YYNGEE as CDR2. This specimen comes from a study of blood T cell repertoires in COVID-19 (TCRdb year 2020). A note on the overall study: Samples covering the acute and convalescent phases of COVID-19 were provided by collaborators in the United States, Italy and Spain. The material from the prospective study consisted of cDNA or gDNA derived from T cells, B-cell-depleted T cells, or PBMCs. The dataset comprised deeply sampled blood TCRbeta repertoires from subjects exposed to, actively infected with, or recovered from COVID-19. The repertoires were made available in a free public database intended to serve as a resource for research on the immune response to SARS-CoV-2. Samples were obtained from the ongoing ImmuneRACE study (first 160 participants) and from 950 to 1,500 subjects provided by 6 global collaborators. Nearly every sample came with metadata listing a de-identified subject ID, COVID-19 status, age in years and sex. Where available, HLA class I and class II types were obtained from metadata supplied by the sample provider rather than from assay-based typing.

TCRbeta CDR3 regions were amplified from genomic DNA using the immunoSEQ Assay, a bias-controlled multiplex PCR. Per the source publication's procedure: The number of nucleated cells in each sample was estimated from the amplification of reference gene primers within the assay. To quantify the absolute abundance of each unique TCRbeta CDR3 rearrangement, sequence reads were collapsed and filtered. For each sample, productive Simpson clonality was calculated as the square root of Simpson's diversity index across productive rearrangements. Drawn from immuneACCESS, this table holds only the in-frame rearrangements with V and J called that TCRdb kept. Clones are partly lost; checked studies trace under half to an unresolved V gene and leave the rest unexplained. Clone size and V and J calls were adopted from that table, with D and trimming inferred from the DNA. Here the sample has approximately 300,000 clones; roughly nine tenths occur a single time. Around 18% of the sample belongs to the ten largest clones.

What the work shows at the level of the full study, not this receptor alone: The quantity of clinical and demographic metadata differed by source and by participant and was supplied without curation.

In the prospective study, participants were about 18 to 100 years old, resided in 20 to 30 geographic areas of the United States, and were enrolled through a virtual design. In the prospective study, cohorts were assigned on the basis of participant-reported clinical history obtained from a screening survey and a study questionnaire. ImmuneRACE Cohort 3 recovered participants were defined by two consecutive negative NP/OP PCR tests, healthcare professional clearance, or symptom resolution. Mobile phlebotomists in the prospective study collected whole blood, serum and a nasopharyngeal or oropharyngeal swab from every participant. Participants in the prospective study had the option to provide additional blood draws and questionnaires over a roughly 2-month period. Blood samples from the prospective study were shipped frozen or at room temperature prior to DNA extraction.

Rearrangement joined TRBV9 to TRBJ2-1; 7 bases in between match TRBD1. Sequencing was done on a sample of PBMCs or T cells enriched from blood (not recorded which). The TCR sequence derives from a woman in her 30s who had recovered from COVID-19. The CDR3 is CASSVVAQGNNEQFF. The sequenced DNA is TGTGCCAGCAGCGTAGTAGCACAGGGGAACAATGAGCAGTTCTTC.